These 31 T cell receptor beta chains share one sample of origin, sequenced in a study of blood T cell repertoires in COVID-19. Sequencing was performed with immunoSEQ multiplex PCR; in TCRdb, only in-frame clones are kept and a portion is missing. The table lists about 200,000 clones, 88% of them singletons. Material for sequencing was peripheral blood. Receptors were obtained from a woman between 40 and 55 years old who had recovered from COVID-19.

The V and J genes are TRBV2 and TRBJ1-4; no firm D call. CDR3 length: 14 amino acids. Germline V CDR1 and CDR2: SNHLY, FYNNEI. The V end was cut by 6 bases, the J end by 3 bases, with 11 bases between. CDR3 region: CASSPRGANEKLFF. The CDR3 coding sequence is TGTGCCAGCAGCCCTCGGGGTGCTAATGAAAAACTGTTTTTT.

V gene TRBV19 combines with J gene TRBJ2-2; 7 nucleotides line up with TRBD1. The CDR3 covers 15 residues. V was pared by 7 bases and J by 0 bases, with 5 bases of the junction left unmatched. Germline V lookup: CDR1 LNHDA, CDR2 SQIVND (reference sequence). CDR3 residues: CASTGTDSNTGELFF. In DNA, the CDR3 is TGTGCCAGTACGGGGACAGATTCGAACACCGGGGAGCTGTTTTTT. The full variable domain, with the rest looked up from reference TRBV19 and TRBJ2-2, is DGGITQSPKYLFRKEGQNVTLSCEQNLNHDAMYWYRQDPGQGLRLIYYSQIVNDFQKGDIAEGYSVSREKKESFPLTVTSAQKNPTAFYLCASTGTDSNTGELFFGEGSRLTVL.

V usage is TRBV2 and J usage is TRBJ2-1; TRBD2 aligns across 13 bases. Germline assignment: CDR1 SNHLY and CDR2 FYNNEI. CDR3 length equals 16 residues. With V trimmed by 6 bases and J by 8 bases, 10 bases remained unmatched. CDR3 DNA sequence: TGTGCCAGCAGGCCTCAACTAGCGGGAGGGCCAGATGAGCAGTTCTTC. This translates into CASRPQLAGGPDEQFF.

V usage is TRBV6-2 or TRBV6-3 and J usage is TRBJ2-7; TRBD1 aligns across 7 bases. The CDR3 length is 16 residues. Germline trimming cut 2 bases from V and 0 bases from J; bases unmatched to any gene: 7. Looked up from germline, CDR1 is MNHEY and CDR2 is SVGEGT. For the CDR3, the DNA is TGTGCCAGCAGTTACAAGCAGGGGGTGAGCTCCTACGAGCAGTACTTC. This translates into CASSYKQGVSSYEQYF.

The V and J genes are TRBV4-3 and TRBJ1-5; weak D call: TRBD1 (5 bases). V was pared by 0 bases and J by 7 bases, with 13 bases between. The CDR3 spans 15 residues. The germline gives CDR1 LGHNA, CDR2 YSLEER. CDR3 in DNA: TGCGCCAGCAGCCAAGATTGGCGGGGCGGGCAGCCCCAGCATTTT. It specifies CASSQDWRGGQPQHF.

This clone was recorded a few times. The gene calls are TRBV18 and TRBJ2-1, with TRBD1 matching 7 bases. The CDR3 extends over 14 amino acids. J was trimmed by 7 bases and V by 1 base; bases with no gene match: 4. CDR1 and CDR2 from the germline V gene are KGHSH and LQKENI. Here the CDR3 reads CASSPLGQNNEQFF. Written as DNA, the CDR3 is TGTGCCAGCTCACCACTGGGACAGAATAATGAGCAGTTCTTC. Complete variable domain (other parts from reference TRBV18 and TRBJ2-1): NAGVMQNPRHLVRRRGQEARLRCSPMKGHSHVYWYRQLPEEGLKFMVYLQKENIIDESGMPKERFSAEFPKEGPSILRIQQVVRGDSAAYFCASSPLGQNNEQFFGPGTRLTVL.

The CDR3 DNA sequence: TGTGCCAGCAGTGACAGGGGGCGCTTTTTAGAGCAGTACTTC. Translating gives CASSDRGRFLEQYF. The gene calls are TRBV25-1 and TRBJ2-7, with 8 bases that match TRBD1. The CDR3 is made up of 14 amino acids. The junction had 8 bases not matched to a gene; V was cut back by 3 bases and J by 7 bases. The germline CDR1 and CDR2 sequences are MGHDK and SYGVNS.

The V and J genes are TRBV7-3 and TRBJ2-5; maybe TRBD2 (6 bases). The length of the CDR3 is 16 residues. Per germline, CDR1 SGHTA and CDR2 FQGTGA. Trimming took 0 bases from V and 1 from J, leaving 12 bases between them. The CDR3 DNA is TGTGCCAGCAGCTTAACCGGGAGCCCTCTCCAAGAGACCCAGTACTTC. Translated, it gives CASSLTGSPLQETQYF. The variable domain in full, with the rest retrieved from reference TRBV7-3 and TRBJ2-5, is GAGVSQTPSNKVTEKGKYVELRCDPISGHTALYWYRQSLGQGPEFLIYFQGTGAADDSGLPNDRFFAVRPEGSVSTLKIQRTERGDSAVYLCASSLTGSPLQETQYFGPGTRLLVL.

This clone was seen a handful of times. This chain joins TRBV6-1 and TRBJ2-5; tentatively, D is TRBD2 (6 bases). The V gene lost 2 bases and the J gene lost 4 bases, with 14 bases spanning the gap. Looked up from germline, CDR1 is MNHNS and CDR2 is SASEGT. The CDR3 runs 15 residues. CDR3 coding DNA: TGTGCCAGCAGTGAATATGGCCAGGGAGGAGAGACCCAGTACTTC. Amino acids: CASSEYGQGGETQYF.

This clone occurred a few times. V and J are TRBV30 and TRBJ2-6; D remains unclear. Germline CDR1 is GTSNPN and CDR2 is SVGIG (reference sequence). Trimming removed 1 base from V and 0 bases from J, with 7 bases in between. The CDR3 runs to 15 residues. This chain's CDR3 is CAWSAANSGANVLTF. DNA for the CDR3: TGTGCCTGGAGTGCAGCGAACTCTGGGGCCAACGTCCTGACTTTC.

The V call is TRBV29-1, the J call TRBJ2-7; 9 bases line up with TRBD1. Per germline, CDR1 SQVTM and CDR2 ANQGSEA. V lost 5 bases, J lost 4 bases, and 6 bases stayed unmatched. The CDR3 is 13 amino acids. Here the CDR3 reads CSVQRDREYEQYF. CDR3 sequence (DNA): TGCAGCGTTCAACGGGACAGGGAGTACGAGCAGTACTTC.

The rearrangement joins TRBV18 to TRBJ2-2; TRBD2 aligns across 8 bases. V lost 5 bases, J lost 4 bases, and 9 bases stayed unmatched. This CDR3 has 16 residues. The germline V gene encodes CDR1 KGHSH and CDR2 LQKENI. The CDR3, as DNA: TGTGCCAGCTCAACTACTAGCGGTCGGGGCACCGGGGAGCTGTTTTTT. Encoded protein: CASSTTSGRGTGELFF.

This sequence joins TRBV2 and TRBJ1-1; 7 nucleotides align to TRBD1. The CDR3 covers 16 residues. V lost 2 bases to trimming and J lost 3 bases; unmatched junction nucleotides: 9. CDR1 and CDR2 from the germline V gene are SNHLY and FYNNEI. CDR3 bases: TGTGCCAGCAGTGAACTAGGGGGCGCTGGGGACACTGAAGCTTTCTTT. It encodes CASSELGGAGDTEAFF.

The CDR3 reads CASSLGVAGVTNTGELFF. DNA of the CDR3: TGTGCCAGCAGCTTAGGGGTAGCGGGAGTTACGAACACCGGGGAGCTGTTTTTT. The V gene is TRBV7-2, the J gene TRBJ2-2; 9 nucleotides match TRBD2. Germline loops: CDR1 SGHTA, CDR2 FQGNSA. The V segment lost 1 base and the J segment 0 bases; nucleotides outside the gene matches: 6. This CDR3 comprises 18 residues.

CDR3 protein: CASSLPTWGGTEAFF. In DNA, the CDR3 is TGTGCCAGCAGTCTTCCGACTTGGGGGGGCACTGAAGCTTTCTTT. V and J are TRBV28 and TRBJ1-1; D may be TRBD1 (5 bases). The CDR3 extends over 15 amino acids. The V end lost 5 bases, the J end lost 4 bases, and 17 bases lay between the germline ends. CDR1 and CDR2 (germline): MDHEN, SYDVKM.

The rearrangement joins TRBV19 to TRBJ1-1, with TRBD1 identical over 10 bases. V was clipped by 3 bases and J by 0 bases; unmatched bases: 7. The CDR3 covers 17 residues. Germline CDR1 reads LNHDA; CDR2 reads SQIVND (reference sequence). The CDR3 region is CASSIDRGLGVNTEAFF. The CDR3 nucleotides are TGTGCCAGTAGTATCGACAGGGGGCTCGGGGTGAACACTGAAGCTTTCTTT.

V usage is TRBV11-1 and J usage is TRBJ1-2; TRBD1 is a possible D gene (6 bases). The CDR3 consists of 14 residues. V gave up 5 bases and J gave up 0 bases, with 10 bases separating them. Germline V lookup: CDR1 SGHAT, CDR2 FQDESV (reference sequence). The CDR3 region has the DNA TGTGCCAGCAGCCGAGGACAGACTAACTATGGCTACACCTTC. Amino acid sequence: CASSRGQTNYGYTF.

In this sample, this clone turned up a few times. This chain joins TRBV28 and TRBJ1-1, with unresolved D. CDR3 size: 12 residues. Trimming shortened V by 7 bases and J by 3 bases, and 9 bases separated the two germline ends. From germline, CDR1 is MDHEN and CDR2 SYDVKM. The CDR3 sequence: CASTSEHTEAFF. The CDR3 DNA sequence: TGTGCCAGCACCTCGGAGCACACTGAAGCTTTCTTT.

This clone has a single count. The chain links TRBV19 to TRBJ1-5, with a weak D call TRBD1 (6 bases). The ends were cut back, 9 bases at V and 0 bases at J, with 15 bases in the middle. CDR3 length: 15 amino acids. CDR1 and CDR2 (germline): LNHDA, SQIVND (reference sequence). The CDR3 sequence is CASTPRQDSNQPQHF. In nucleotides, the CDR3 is TGTGCCAGCACACCAAGACAGGATAGCAATCAGCCCCAGCATTTT.

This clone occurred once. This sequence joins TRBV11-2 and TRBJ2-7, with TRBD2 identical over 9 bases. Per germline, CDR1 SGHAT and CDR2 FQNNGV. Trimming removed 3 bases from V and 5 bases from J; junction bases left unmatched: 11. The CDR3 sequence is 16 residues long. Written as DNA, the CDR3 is TGTGCCAGCAGCTTGGGCGGGAGGGCCCCACTGGACGAGCAGTACTTC. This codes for CASSLGGRAPLDEQYF.

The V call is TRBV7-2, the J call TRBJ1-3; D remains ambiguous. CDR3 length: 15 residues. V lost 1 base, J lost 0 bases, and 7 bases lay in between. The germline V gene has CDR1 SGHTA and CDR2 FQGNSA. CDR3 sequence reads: CASSLDGGSGNTIYF. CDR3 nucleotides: TGTGCCAGCAGCTTAGACGGCGGCTCTGGAAACACCATATATTTT.

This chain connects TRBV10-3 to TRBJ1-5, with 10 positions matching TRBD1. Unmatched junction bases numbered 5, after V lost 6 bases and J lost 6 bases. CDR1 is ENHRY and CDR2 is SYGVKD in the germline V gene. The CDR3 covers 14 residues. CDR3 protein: CAISTRDRGQPQHF. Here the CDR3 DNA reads TGTGCCATCAGCACCCGGGACAGGGGTCAGCCCCAGCATTTT.

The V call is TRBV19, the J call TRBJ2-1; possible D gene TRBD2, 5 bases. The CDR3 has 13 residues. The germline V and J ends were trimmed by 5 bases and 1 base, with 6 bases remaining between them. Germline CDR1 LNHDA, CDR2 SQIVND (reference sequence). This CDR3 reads CASSPGSYNEQFF. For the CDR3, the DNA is TGTGCCAGTAGTCCGGGGTCCTACAATGAGCAGTTCTTC.

The CDR3 DNA reads TGTGCCTGGGACAGGGTTCAAGAGACCCAGTACTTC. Translating it yields CAWDRVQETQYF. The chain has TRBV30 and TRBJ2-5; 7 bases match TRBD1. The CDR3 sequence is 12 residues long. Germline CDR1 and CDR2: GTSNPN and SVGIG (reference sequence). The trim removed 5 bases at V and 2 bases at J, leaving 2 bases unmatched.

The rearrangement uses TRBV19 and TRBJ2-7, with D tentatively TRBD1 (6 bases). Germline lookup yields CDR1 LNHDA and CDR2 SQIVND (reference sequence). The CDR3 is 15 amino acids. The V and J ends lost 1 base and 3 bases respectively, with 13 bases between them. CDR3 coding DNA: TGTGCCAGTAGTATAGCTTGGGACACCCGCTACGAGCAGTACTTC. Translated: CASSIAWDTRYEQYF. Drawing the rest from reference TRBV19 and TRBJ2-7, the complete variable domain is DGGITQSPKYLFRKEGQNVTLSCEQNLNHDAMYWYRQDPGQGLRLIYYSQIVNDFQKGDIAEGYSVSREKKESFPLTVTSAQKNPTAFYLCASSIAWDTRYEQYFGPGTRLTVT.

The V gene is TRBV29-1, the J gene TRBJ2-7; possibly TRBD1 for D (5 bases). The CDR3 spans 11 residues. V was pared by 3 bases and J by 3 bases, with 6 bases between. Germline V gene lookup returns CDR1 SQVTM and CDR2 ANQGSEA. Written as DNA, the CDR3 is TGCAGCGTTGATCAGGGCTACGAGCAGTACTTC. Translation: CSVDQGYEQYF.

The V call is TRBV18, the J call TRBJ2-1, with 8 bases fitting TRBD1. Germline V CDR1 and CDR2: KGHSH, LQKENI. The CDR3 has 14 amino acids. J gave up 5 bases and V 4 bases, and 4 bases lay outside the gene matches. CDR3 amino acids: CASSRMDRDNEQFF. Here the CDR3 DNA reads TGTGCCAGCTCACGAATGGACAGGGACAATGAGCAGTTCTTC.

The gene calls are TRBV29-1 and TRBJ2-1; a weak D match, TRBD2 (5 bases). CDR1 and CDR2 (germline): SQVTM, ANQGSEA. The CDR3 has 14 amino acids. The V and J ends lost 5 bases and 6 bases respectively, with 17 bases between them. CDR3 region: CSVRPGLGGNEQFF. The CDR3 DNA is TGCAGCGTTCGACCGGGCCTAGGAGGCAATGAGCAGTTCTTC.

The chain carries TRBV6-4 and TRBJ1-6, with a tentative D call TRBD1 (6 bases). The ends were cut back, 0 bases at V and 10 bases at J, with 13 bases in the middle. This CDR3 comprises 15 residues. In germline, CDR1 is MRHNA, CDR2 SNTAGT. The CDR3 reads CASSDSGTRGSPLHF. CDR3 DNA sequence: TGTGCCAGCAGTGACTCTGGGACACGCGGCTCACCCCTCCACTTT.

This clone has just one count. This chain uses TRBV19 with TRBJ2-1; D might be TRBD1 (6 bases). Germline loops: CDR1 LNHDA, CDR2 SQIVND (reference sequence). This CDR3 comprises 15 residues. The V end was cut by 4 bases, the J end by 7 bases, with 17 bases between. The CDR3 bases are TGTGCCAGTAGTACCCGACAGGCGATTGGAAATGAGCAGTTCTTC. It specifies CASSTRQAIGNEQFF.

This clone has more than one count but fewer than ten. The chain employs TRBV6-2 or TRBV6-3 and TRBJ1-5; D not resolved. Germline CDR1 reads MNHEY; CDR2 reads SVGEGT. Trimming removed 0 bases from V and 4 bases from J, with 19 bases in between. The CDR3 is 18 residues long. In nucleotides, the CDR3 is TGTGCCAGCAGTTACTCGATGGGCACAAGGGCGGGGAATCAGCCCCAGCATTTT. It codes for CASSYSMGTRAGNQPQHF.